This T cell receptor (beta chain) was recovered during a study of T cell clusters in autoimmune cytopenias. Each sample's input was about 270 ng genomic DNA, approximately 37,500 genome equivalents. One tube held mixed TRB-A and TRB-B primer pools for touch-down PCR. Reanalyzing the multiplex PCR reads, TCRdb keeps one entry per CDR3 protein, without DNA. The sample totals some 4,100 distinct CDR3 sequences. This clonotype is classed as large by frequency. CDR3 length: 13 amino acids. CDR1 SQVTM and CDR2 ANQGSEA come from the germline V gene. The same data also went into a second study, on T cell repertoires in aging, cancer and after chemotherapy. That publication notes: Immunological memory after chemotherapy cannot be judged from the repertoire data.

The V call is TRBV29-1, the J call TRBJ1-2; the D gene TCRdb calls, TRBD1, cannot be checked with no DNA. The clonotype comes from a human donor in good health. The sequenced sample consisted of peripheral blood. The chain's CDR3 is CSVGSGGGYGYTF.